The 9 T cell receptor beta chains reported below all come from one sample, sequenced in a study of OX40 agonist ivuxolimab in advanced cancers. The protocol was immunoSEQ multiplex PCR, while the TCRdb copy is restricted to in-frame clones and leaves out a portion. The sample records about 72,000 clones, 89% being singletons. The sample was CD4+ or CD8+ T cells sorted from blood, taken in a trial of the OX40 agonist ivuxolimab. These receptors all come from an adult with an advanced solid tumor such as melanoma, head and neck, liver or kidney cancer.

The chain combines TRBV27 with TRBJ2-5; 8 bases are a match to TRBD1. Unmatched junction bases numbered 16, after V lost 9 bases and J lost 1 base. This CDR3 spans 17 amino acids. Germline V gene data show CDR1 as MNHEY and CDR2 as SMNVEV (reference sequence). DNA of the CDR3: TGTGCCAGAATATCCTGGACAGGGTGGGAATTCCAAGAGACCCAGTACTTC. It is translated as CARISWTGWEFQETQYF.

The V gene is TRBV28, the J gene TRBJ2-3, with 8 positions matching TRBD2. Trimming removed 3 bases from V and 4 bases from J; junction bases left unmatched: 3. Looked up from germline, CDR1 is MDHEN and CDR2 is SYDVKM. The CDR3 totals 14 residues. The CDR3 DNA is TGTGCCAGCAGTTTGCGGGGGGCATCAGATACGCAGTATTTT. This sequence encodes CASSLRGASDTQYF.

V usage is TRBV12-5 and J usage is TRBJ2-3; no clear D. This CDR3 is 13 amino acids long. Trimming removed 6 bases from V and 1 base from J, with 8 bases in between. Per germline, CDR1 LGHNT and CDR2 FRNRAP. CDR3 region: CASGERGTDTQYF. In DNA, the CDR3 is TGTGCTAGTGGCGAGAGAGGCACAGATACGCAGTATTTT.

This chain joins TRBV28 and TRBJ2-7, with 12 bases that match TRBD1. The ends lost 2 bases at V and 5 bases at J; junction bases unmatched: 7. There are 16 residues in the CDR3. Germline CDR1 is MDHEN and CDR2 is SYDVKM. The CDR3 sequence: CASSLEFGTGGHEQYF. In DNA form, the CDR3 reads TGTGCCAGCAGTTTAGAGTTCGGGACAGGGGGCCACGAGCAGTACTTC.

The gene calls are TRBV5-1 and TRBJ2-5; D not certain. The CDR3 spans 11 residues. CDR1 SGHRS and CDR2 YFSETQ come from the germline V gene. Between the trimmed V and J ends, which lost 6 bases and 4 bases, there was a span of 7 bases. The CDR3 DNA reads as TGCGCCAGCACGCGAGGAGAGACCCAGTACTTC. Its translation is CASTRGETQYF.

The chain joins TRBV9 to TRBJ2-3; D remains ambiguous. The V gene lost 0 bases and the J gene lost 4 bases, with 12 bases spanning the gap. This CDR3 comprises 15 residues. Germline V CDR1 and CDR2: SGDLS, YYNGEE. The CDR3 coding sequence is TGTGCCAGCAGCGTAGTCGGTGGTACGGCAGATACGCAGTATTTT. This encodes CASSVVGGTADTQYF.

This clone was counted a few times. The genes are TRBV28 and TRBJ2-7, with 10 nucleotides matching TRBD1. The length of the CDR3 is 14 residues. The J segment lost 4 bases and the V segment lost 6 bases, leaving 6 bases of the junction unmatched. Germline loops: CDR1 MDHEN, CDR2 SYDVKM. CDR3 DNA sequence: TGTGCCAGCAGGCCCCCGGGACAGGGGTACGAGCAGTACTTC. Its translation: CASRPPGQGYEQYF.

The rearrangement links TRBV28 to TRBJ2-5; a possible D gene is TRBD1 (6 bases). This CDR3 contains 12 residues. Trimming left V 4 bases short and J 10 bases short, with 13 bases between. Germline V gene sequence: CDR1 MDHEN, CDR2 SYDVKM. The CDR3 protein is CASSYPQGNQYF. CDR3 DNA sequence: TGTGCCAGCAGTTACCCCCAGGGGAACCAGTACTTC.

The sample holds one count of this clone. This rearrangement joins TRBV15 to TRBJ2-5, with D hard to call. The germline gives CDR1 LNHNV, CDR2 YYDKDF (reference sequence). This CDR3 is 15 amino acids long. Trimming cost V 1 base and J 2 bases, with 11 bases left between them. This CDR3 reads CATSRGGMGQETQYF. CDR3 bases: TGTGCCACCAGCAGAGGAGGAATGGGACAAGAGACCCAGTACTTC. The full variable domain, completed using reference TRBV15 and TRBJ2-5, is DAMVIQNPRYQVTQFGKPVTLSCSQTLNHNVMYWYQQKSSQAPKLLFHYYDKDFNNEADTPDNFQSRRPNTSFCFLDIRSPGLGDTAMYLCATSRGGMGQETQYFGPGTRLLVL.